One and the same sample provided the 8 T cell receptor beta chains below, sequenced in a study of CD8+CD57+ T cells in acquired aplastic anemia. Whoever was chosen for sequencing had shown CD8+CD57+ cell expansion by flow cytometry. Researchers used genomic DNA as the template to profile TCR beta VDJ and CDR3. TCRdb redid the calling of the reads with MiXCR, one entry per CDR3 protein. The data contain 200,000 to 300,000 distinct CDR3 sequences, more than 40% of them singletons. The sample comprised sorted CD4+, CD8+, or CD8+CD57+ T cells (not recorded which) from PBMCs. The receptors come from a human donor with aplastic anemia.

CDR3 bases: TGTGCCACCAGTGATTCCTGGACAGGCATTGGCAATGAGCAGTTCTTC. The encoded protein is CATSDSWTGIGNEQFF. This sequence joins TRBV24-1 and TRBJ2-1; the match to TRBD1 covers 7 bases. The CDR3 spans 16 residues. The germline V gene has CDR1 KGHDR and CDR2 SFDVKD. After removal of 2 bases from V and 6 bases from J, the junction contained 9 bases not matched to a gene.

This chain uses TRBV7-9 with TRBJ1-2, with a possible D match to TRBD1 (5 bases). This CDR3 contains 15 residues. V was pared by 5 bases and J by 0 bases, with 13 bases between. CDR1 and CDR2 (germline): SEHNR, FQNEAQ (reference sequence). CDR3 loop: CASSPQYRPNYGYTF. CDR3 nucleotides: TGTGCCAGCAGCCCACAATACAGGCCTAACTATGGCTACACCTTC.

This clonotype was recorded many times. The chain combines TRBV7-8 with TRBJ2-6; D is uncertain. This CDR3 is built from 17 residues. Germline CDR1 reads SGHVS; CDR2 reads FQNEAQ. The V end lost 6 bases, the J end lost 1 base, and 16 bases lay between the germline ends. The CDR3 DNA sequence: TGTGCCAGCAGTCTATATGAGGCAGGATCTGGGGCCAACGTCCTGACTTTC. Its protein is CASSLYEAGSGANVLTF.

This clonotype was counted only a few times. V is TRBV7-3 and J is TRBJ2-1, with unresolved D. Germline V gene lookup returns CDR1 SGHTA and CDR2 FQGTGA. With 4 bases removed from V and 5 bases from J, the gap between germline ends came to 12 bases. CDR3 length: 14 amino acids. The CDR3 loop is CASSYRASNNEQFF. The CDR3 nucleotides are TGTGCCAGCAGCTACCGAGCCAGTAACAATGAGCAGTTCTTC.

V and J are TRBV7-2 and TRBJ1-5; D is ambiguous. V was pared by 1 base and J by 1 base, with 14 bases between. There are 17 residues in the CDR3. Germline-derived CDR1 and CDR2 are SGHTA and FQGNSA. CDR3 coding DNA: TGTGCCAGCAGCTTAGTACCCACGGAGATCAGCAATCAGCCCCAGCATTTT. Its protein product is CASSLVPTEISNQPQHF.

The chain is built from TRBV9 and TRBJ2-7; D might be TRBD1 (6 bases). Between the trimmed V and J ends, which lost 4 bases and 4 bases, there was a span of 18 bases. Germline assignment: CDR1 SGDLS and CDR2 YYNGEE. The CDR3 is made up of 15 amino acids. The CDR3: CASSSSRQADYEQYF. CDR3 nucleotides: TGTGCCAGCAGCTCATCCCGACAGGCCGATTACGAGCAGTACTTC.

This clonotype came up many times. V is TRBV28 and J is TRBJ2-7, with a possible D match to TRBD1 (6 bases). V was pared by 3 bases and J by 6 bases, with 12 bases between. CDR1 MDHEN and CDR2 SYDVKM come from the germline V gene. CDR3 length: 13 amino acids. The CDR3: CASSFHRVGEQYF. The CDR3 DNA reads as TGTGCCAGCAGTTTTCACAGGGTCGGCGAGCAGTACTTC.

As DNA, the CDR3 is TGTGCCAGCAGCCTCAGGAGTACAGGGGGCTACGAGCAGTACTTC. Protein: CASSLRSTGGYEQYF. The chain is built from TRBV11-1 and TRBJ2-7; TRBD1 aligns across 8 bases. Germline values: CDR1 SGHAT, CDR2 FQDESV (reference sequence). The CDR3 loop spans 15 amino acids. V shed 5 bases, J shed 3 bases, and the junction held 9 bases outside the gene matches.